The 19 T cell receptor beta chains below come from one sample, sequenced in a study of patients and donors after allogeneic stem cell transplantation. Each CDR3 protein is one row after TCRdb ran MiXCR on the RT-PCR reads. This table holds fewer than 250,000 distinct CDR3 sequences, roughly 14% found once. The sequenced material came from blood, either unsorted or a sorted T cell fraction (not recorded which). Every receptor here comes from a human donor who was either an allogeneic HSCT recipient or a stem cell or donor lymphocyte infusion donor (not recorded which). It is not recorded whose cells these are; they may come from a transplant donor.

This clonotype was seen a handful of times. The DNA for the CDR3 is TGTGCCAGCAGCCAGACTAGCGGGAGGGGGCGGGATACGCAGTATTTT. It encodes CASSQTSGRGRDTQYF. J is TRBJ2-3 and V is TRBV11-2; 14 bases fit TRBD2. J lost 6 bases, V lost 5 bases, and 7 bases had no gene match. The germline gives CDR1 SGHAT, CDR2 FQNNGV. The CDR3 runs 16 residues.

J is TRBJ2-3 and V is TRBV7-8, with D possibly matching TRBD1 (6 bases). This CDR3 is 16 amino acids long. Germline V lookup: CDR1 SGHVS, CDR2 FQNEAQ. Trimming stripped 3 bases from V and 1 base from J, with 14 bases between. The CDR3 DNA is TGTGCCAGCAGCTTGTTTGGACAGTGGGGCACAGATACGCAGTATTTT. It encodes CASSLFGQWGTDTQYF. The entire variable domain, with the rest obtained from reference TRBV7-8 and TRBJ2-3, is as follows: GAGVSQSPRYKVAKRGQDVALRCDPISGHVSLFWYQQALGQGPEFLTYFQNEAQLDKSGLPSDRFFAERPEGSVSTLKIQRTQQEDSAVYLCASSLFGQWGTDTQYFGPGTRLTVL.

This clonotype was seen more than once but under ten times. CDR3 protein: CASSPQFPGQGSGYTF. In DNA form, the CDR3 reads TGTGCCAGCAGCCCCCAATTTCCGGGACAGGGCTCGGGCTACACCTTC. The chain links TRBV7-3 to TRBJ1-2; 9 nucleotides line up with TRBD1. Germline CDR1 reads SGHTA; CDR2 reads FQGTGA. The trim removed 5 bases at V and 8 bases at J, leaving 15 bases unmatched. CDR3 length equals 16 residues.

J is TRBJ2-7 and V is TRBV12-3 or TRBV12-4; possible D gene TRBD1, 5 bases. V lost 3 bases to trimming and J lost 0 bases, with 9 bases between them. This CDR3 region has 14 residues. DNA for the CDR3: TGTGCCAGCAGTTTGGGGCAGAGCTCCTACGAGCAGTACTTC. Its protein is CASSLGQSSYEQYF.

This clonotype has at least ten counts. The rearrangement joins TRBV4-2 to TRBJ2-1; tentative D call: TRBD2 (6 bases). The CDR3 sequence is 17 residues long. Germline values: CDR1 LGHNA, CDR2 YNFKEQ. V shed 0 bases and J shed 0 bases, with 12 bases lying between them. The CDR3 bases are TGTGCCAGCAGCCAAGATGCTAGCGAAAGCTCCTACAATGAGCAGTTCTTC. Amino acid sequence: CASSQDASESSYNEQFF.

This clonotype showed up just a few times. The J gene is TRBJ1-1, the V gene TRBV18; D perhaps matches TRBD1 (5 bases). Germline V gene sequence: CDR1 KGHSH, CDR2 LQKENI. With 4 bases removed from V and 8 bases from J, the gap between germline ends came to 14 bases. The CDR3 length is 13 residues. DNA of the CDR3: TGTGCCAGCTCACTCAATTACTGGGGGGAAGCTTTCTTT. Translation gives CASSLNYWGEAFF.

The CDR3 loop reads CASSLDQYYEQYF. DNA for the CDR3: TGCGCCAGCAGCTTAGACCAGTACTACGAGCAGTACTTC. The chain recombines TRBV5-1 with TRBJ2-7; D is uncertain. The V gene lost 2 bases and the J gene lost 3 bases, with 9 bases spanning the gap. Germline V CDR1 and CDR2: SGHRS, YFSETQ. The length of the CDR3 is 13 residues.

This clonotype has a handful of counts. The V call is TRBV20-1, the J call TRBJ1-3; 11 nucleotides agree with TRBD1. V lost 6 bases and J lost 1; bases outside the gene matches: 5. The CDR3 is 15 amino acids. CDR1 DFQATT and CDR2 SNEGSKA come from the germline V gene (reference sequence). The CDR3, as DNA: TGCAGTGCCCGGACAGGGGGCGAATCTGGAAACACCATATATTTT. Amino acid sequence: CSARTGGESGNTIYF.

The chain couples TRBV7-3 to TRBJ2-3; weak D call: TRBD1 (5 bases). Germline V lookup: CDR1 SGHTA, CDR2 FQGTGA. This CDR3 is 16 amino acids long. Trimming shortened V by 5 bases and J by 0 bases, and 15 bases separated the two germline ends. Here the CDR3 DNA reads TGTGCCAGCAGCCTAGAGAGACAGCCTAGCACAGATACGCAGTATTTT. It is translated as CASSLERQPSTDTQYF.

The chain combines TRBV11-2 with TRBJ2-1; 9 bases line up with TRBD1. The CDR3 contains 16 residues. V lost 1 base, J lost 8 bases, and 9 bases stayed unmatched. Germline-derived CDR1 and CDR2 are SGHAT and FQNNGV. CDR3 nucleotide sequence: TGTGCCAGCAGCTTAGGCTCGGGGGGACAGGGACATGAGCAGTTCTTC. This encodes CASSLGSGGQGHEQFF.

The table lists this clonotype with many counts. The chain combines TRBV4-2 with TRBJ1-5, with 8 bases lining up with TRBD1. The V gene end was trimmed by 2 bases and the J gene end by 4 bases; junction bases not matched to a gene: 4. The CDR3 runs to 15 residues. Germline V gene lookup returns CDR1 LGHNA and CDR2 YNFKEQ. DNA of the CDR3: TGTGCCAGCAGCCAAACGGACAGGGAAAATCAGCCCCAGCATTTT. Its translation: CASSQTDRENQPQHF.

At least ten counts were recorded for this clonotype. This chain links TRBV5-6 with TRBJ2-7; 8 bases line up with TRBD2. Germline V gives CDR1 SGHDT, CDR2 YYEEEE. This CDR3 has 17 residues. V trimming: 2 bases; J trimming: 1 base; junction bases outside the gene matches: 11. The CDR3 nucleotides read TGTGCCAGCAGCTTACCCAGCGGGGGATCTCTTTCCTACGAGCAGTACTTC. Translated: CASSLPSGGSLSYEQYF. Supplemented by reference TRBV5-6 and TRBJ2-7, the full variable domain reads DAGVTQSPTHLIKTRGQQVTLRCSPKSGHDTVSWYQQALGQGPQFIFQYYEEEERQRGNFPDRFSGHQFPNYSSELNVNALLLGDSALYLCASSLPSGGSLSYEQYFGPGTRLTVT.

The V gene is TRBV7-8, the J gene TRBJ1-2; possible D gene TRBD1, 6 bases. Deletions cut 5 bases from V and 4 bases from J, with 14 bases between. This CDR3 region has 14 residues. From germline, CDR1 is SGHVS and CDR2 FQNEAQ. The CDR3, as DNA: TGTGCCAGCAGCCCTACCGGGGGCGGCTATGGCTACACCTTC. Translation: CASSPTGGGYGYTF.

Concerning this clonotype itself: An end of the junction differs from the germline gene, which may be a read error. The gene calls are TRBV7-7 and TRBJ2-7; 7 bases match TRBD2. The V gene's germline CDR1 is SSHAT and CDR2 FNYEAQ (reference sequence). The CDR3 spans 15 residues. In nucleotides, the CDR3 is TGTGCTAGCAGCCCCGAGGGCGGGAGCTCCTACGAGCAGTACTTC. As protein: CASSPEGGSSYEQYF.

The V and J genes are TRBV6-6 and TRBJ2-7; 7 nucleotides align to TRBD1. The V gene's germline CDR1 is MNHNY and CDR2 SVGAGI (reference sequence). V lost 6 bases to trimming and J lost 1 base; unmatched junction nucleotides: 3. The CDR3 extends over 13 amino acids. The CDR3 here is CASRKDRSYEQYF. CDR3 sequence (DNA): TGTGCCAGCAGAAAGGACAGGTCCTACGAGCAGTACTTC.

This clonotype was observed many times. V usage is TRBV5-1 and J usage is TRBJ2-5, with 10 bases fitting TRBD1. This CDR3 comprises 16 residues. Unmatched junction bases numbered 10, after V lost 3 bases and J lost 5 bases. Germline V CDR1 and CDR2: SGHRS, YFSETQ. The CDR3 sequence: CASSSMGQGIGETQYF. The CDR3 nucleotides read TGCGCCAGCAGCTCGATGGGACAGGGGATTGGGGAGACCCAGTACTTC.

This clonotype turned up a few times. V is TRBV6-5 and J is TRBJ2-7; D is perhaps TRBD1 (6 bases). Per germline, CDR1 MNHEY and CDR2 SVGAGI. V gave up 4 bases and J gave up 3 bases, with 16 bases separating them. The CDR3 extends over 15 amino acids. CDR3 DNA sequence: TGTGCCAGCAGTTCGGACCGGGGCAGGGGCTACGAGCAGTACTTC. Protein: CASSSDRGRGYEQYF.

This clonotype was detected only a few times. CDR3 sequence: CAWRTADRVVYTGELFF. CDR3 DNA: TGTGCCTGGAGAACAGCGGACAGGGTGGTATACACCGGGGAGCTGTTTTTT. The chain is built from TRBV30 and TRBJ2-2; 8 bases agree with TRBD1. Germline CDR1 is GTSNPN and CDR2 is SVGIG (reference sequence). This CDR3 spans 17 amino acids. Germline trimming cut 3 bases from V and 3 bases from J; bases unmatched to any gene: 12. Drawing the rest from reference TRBV30 and TRBJ2-2, the complete variable domain is SQTIHQWPATLVQPVGSPLSLECTVEGTSNPNLYWYRQAAGRGLQLLFYSVGIGQISSEVPQNLSASRPQDRQFILSSKKLLLSDSGFYLCAWRTADRVVYTGELFFGEGSRLTVL.

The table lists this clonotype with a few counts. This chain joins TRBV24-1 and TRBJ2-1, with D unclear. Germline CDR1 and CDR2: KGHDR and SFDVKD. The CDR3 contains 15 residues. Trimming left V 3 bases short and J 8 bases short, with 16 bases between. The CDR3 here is CATSDPQSIGYEQFF. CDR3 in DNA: TGTGCCACCAGTGATCCCCAGAGTATCGGCTATGAGCAGTTCTTC.